This T cell receptor beta chain originates from a study of T cells in localized non-small cell lung cancer. With respect to this clone: Its antigen is not identified.

Measured with immunoSEQ multiplex PCR; TCRdb has only the in-frame clones, and not every one. The data hold around 36,000 clones, with around 86% observed a single time. Study-level points and caveats: Clonality peaked in uninvolved adjacent lung rather than tumor. Adjacent lung had a median about 55 of the 100 largest tumor clones.

This specimen was peripheral blood mononuclear cells, taken before any cancer treatment. The clonotype originates from a male donor older than 55 with stage II lung adenocarcinoma.

The CDR3 here is CASSLIRWNEQFF. Here the CDR3 DNA reads TGTGCCAGCAGCTTAATCAGGTGGAATGAGCAGTTCTTC. The gene calls are TRBV11-2 and TRBJ2-1; D is undetermined. Trimming took off 2 bases at V and 7 bases at J, with 9 bases between the two ends. In germline, CDR1 is SGHAT, CDR2 FQNNGV. This CDR3 has 13 residues.